A single sample is the source of the 31 T cell receptor beta chains below, sequenced in a study of T cell changes during pregnancy in multiple sclerosis. This table comes from immunoSEQ multiplex PCR, and its TCRdb copy is limited to in-frame clones, with some not included. Here the sample spans tens of thousands of clones, roughly 91% being singletons. Sequences were derived from CD4+ T cells from peripheral blood mononuclear cells, sampled in the first trimester of pregnancy. These receptors came from a female donor in good health, enrolled as a control in a pregnancy study.

The chain couples TRBV28 to TRBJ1-2; D may be TRBD1 (5 bases). V was clipped by 6 bases and J by 5 bases, with 22 bases between them. In germline, CDR1 is MDHEN, CDR2 SYDVKM. The CDR3 covers 16 residues. The CDR3 DNA sequence: TGTGCCAGCAGAACTTGGGGGACTTGGAGGAATTATGGCTACACCTTC. It encodes CASRTWGTWRNYGYTF.

This clone was found once. The V call is TRBV7-2, the J call TRBJ2-3, with 9 nucleotides matching TRBD2. The CDR3 extends over 16 amino acids. Germline V gene data show CDR1 as SGHTA and CDR2 as FQGNSA. V lost 5 bases and J lost 4; bases outside the gene matches: 10. Here the CDR3 DNA reads TGTGCCAGCAGCGGTAGCGGGAGTTTATTTTCAGATACGCAGTATTTT. Encoded protein: CASSGSGSLFSDTQYF.

The V call is TRBV9, the J call TRBJ1-1; tentative D call: TRBD1 (5 bases). Germline V lookup: CDR1 SGDLS, CDR2 YYNGEE. V lost 0 bases and J 1 base, leaving 13 bases between the germline ends. The CDR3 consists of 16 residues. The CDR3 is CASSVGAGLGNTEAFF. The CDR3 nucleotides are TGTGCCAGCAGCGTAGGGGCAGGGCTCGGGAACACTGAAGCTTTCTTT.

The gene calls are TRBV5-6 and TRBJ2-5; TRBD2 matches 9 bases. The CDR3 covers 16 residues. Germline V gene data show CDR1 as SGHDT and CDR2 as YYEEEE. The V segment lost 2 bases and the J segment 1 base; nucleotides outside the gene matches: 6. In DNA, the CDR3 is TGTGCCAGCAGCTTCGGAGCGGGGGGTCCCCAAGAGACCCAGTACTTC. As protein: CASSFGAGGPQETQYF.

CDR3 coding DNA: TGCGCCAGCAGCCAAGGAGCAGGCTCTGGAAACACCATATATTTT. The encoded protein is CASSQGAGSGNTIYF. This chain joins TRBV4-1 and TRBJ1-3; D is unresolved. Germline CDR1 and CDR2: MGHRA and YSYEKL. The ends were cut back, 1 base at V and 0 bases at J, with 7 bases in the middle. There are 15 residues in the CDR3.

The chain couples TRBV7-6 to TRBJ2-5; D unresolved. Germline V gene lookup returns CDR1 SGHVS and CDR2 FNYEAQ. The CDR3 sequence is 16 residues long. V lost 1 base and J 4 bases, leaving 16 bases between the germline ends. In DNA, the CDR3 is TGTGCCAGCAGCTTAGATTCCGGGTTCGAAGGAGAGACCCAGTACTTC. This translates into CASSLDSGFEGETQYF.

V and J are TRBV10-2 and TRBJ2-1, with D tentatively TRBD2 (6 bases). Germline CDR1 is WSHSY and CDR2 is SAAADI. CDR3 length: 15 amino acids. The V end was cut by 2 bases, the J end by 10 bases, with 18 bases between. CDR3 protein: CASSEGGAKVVEQFF. In DNA form, the CDR3 reads TGCGCCAGCAGTGAGGGCGGGGCAAAAGTTGTCGAGCAGTTCTTC.

The CDR3 DNA is TGTGCCAGCAGTGAAGCGCTTTCGGGGGATGCGAGGCAGTACTTC. It specifies CASSEALSGDARQYF. The J gene is TRBJ2-7, the V gene TRBV6-1; TRBD2 is a possible D gene (6 bases). CDR3 length: 15 amino acids. From germline, CDR1 is MNHNS and CDR2 SASEGT. Trimming left V 0 bases short and J 9 bases short, with 18 bases between.

This chain links TRBV6-1 with TRBJ2-7; a weak D match, TRBD1 (5 bases). The V end was cut by 7 bases, the J end by 0 bases, with 10 bases between. This CDR3 has 13 residues. Germline V gene lookup returns CDR1 MNHNS and CDR2 SASEGT. CDR3 residues: CASTVGPSYEQYF. The DNA for the CDR3 is TGTGCCAGCACCGTGGGGCCCTCCTACGAGCAGTACTTC.

V is TRBV11-2 and J is TRBJ2-7; 11 nucleotides agree with TRBD2. The CDR3 spans 18 residues. Trimming took 5 bases from V and 1 from J; bases not matched to a gene: 13. CDR1 is SGHAT and CDR2 is FQNNGV in the germline V gene. The DNA of the CDR3 is TGTGCCAGCAGCCCACGCGGTCGGACTAGCGGGTCTTCCTACGAGCAGTACTTC. Its protein is CASSPRGRTSGSSYEQYF.

The V and J genes are TRBV15 and TRBJ1-1; TRBD1 matches at 8 bases. Germline-derived CDR1 and CDR2 are LNHNV and YYDKDF (reference sequence). Trimming cost V 2 bases and J 1 base; bases outside gene matches: 12. The CDR3 is made up of 18 amino acids. As DNA, the CDR3 is TGTGCCACCAGCAGACATTTTCCGGGACAGGTTGCGAACACTGAAGCTTTCTTT. Amino acids: CATSRHFPGQVANTEAFF.

The chain carries TRBV30 and TRBJ1-1; perhaps TRBD1 as D (6 bases). CDR1 GTSNPN and CDR2 SVGIG come from the germline V gene (reference sequence). The CDR3 runs 14 residues. V was shortened by 6 bases and J by 3 bases, with 17 bases between the two germline ends. The CDR3 DNA reads TGTGCCTGTAGTCGGGGACAATTGGACACTGAAGCTTTCTTT. Its protein is CACSRGQLDTEAFF.

This clone was counted once. The chain employs TRBV30 and TRBJ1-2; D perhaps matches TRBD1 (6 bases). V was pared by 8 bases and J by 5 bases, with 18 bases between. The CDR3 consists of 13 residues. Germline CDR1 is GTSNPN and CDR2 is SVGIG (reference sequence). DNA for the CDR3: TGTGCCGGGAACAGGGATAGGTCTTATGGCTACACCTTC. Translation: CAGNRDRSYGYTF.

The chain couples TRBV7-3 to TRBJ1-1; D might be TRBD1 (5 bases). CDR1 and CDR2 (germline): SGHTA, FQGTGA. The CDR3 runs 13 residues. V was trimmed by 3 bases and J by 4 bases, leaving 9 bases between them. The DNA of the CDR3 is TGTGCCAGCAGCTTGGGGCACCTCACTGAAGCTTTCTTT. Protein: CASSLGHLTEAFF.

The chain joins TRBV7-8 to TRBJ2-5; tentatively, D is TRBD2 (7 bases). Germline loops: CDR1 SGHVS, CDR2 FQNEAQ. The CDR3 loop spans 13 amino acids. V lost 8 bases and J 4 bases, leaving 14 bases between the germline ends. DNA of the CDR3: TGTGCCAGCCTGGGAGGGGGGGCAGAGACCCAGTACTTC. Protein product: CASLGGGAETQYF.

V and J are TRBV4-1 and TRBJ2-1; the D is unclear. This CDR3 is built from 16 residues. V lost 2 bases, J lost 3 bases, and 14 bases lay in between. The germline V gene encodes CDR1 MGHRA and CDR2 YSYEKL. CDR3 DNA: TGCGCCAGCAGCCAACTAGATCTCCTAGACTACAATGAGCAGTTCTTC. It yields the protein CASSQLDLLDYNEQFF.

The V and J genes are TRBV18 and TRBJ2-7; 10 positions match TRBD1. Germline values: CDR1 KGHSH, CDR2 LQKENI. CDR3 length: 13 residues. Trimming took 7 bases from V and 5 from J; bases not matched to a gene: 5. The CDR3: CASLSGTGDEQYF. The CDR3 DNA sequence: TGTGCCAGCTTAAGTGGGACAGGGGACGAGCAGTACTTC.

The genes are TRBV11-3 and TRBJ2-5, with a tentative D call TRBD1 (6 bases). CDR3 length: 18 residues. V was cut by 5 bases and J by 0 bases, with 22 bases left in between. CDR1 is SGHNT and CDR2 is YENEEA in the germline V gene. CDR3 residues: CASSLSPGVNAYQETQYF. DNA for the CDR3: TGTGCCAGCAGCCTCTCGCCAGGGGTGAATGCGTACCAAGAGACCCAGTACTTC.

The genes are TRBV9 and TRBJ2-5; the D gene is possibly TRBD2 (6 bases). V lost 3 bases and J 3 bases, leaving 12 bases between the germline ends. In germline, CDR1 is SGDLS, CDR2 YYNGEE. This CDR3 contains 14 residues. The CDR3 loop is CASSAGLMEETQYF. The CDR3 DNA follows: TGTGCCAGCAGCGCGGGACTGATGGAAGAGACCCAGTACTTC.

This clone appeared a single time. This chain connects TRBV7-8 to TRBJ2-1, with no clear D. V was trimmed by 2 bases and J by 4 bases, leaving 6 bases between them. In germline, CDR1 is SGHVS, CDR2 FQNEAQ. This CDR3 contains 13 residues. CDR3 sequence: CASSLYGYNEQFF. The CDR3 region has the DNA TGTGCCAGCAGCTTATACGGTTACAATGAGCAGTTCTTC.

In the case of this clone: The germline gene is not matched at one end of the junction; a read error may be the cause. This chain uses TRBV28 with TRBJ2-2; D is possibly TRBD2 (5 bases). The CDR3 consists of 12 residues. Germline V gene sequence: CDR1 MDHEN, CDR2 SYDVKM. Here the CDR3 reads CASSLSARELFF. CDR3 sequence (DNA): TGTGCCAGCAGTCTCTCGGCGAGGGAACTGTTTTTT.

J is TRBJ1-1 and V is TRBV20-1; D is unresolved. The ends were cut back, 4 bases at V and 6 bases at J, with 6 bases in the middle. CDR1 and CDR2 from the germline V gene are DFQATT and SNEGSKA (reference sequence). The length of the CDR3 is 10 residues. The CDR3 DNA reads as TGCAGTGCTAAAATAGCTGAAGCTTTCTTT. It translates to CSAKIAEAFF.

The chain combines TRBV28 with TRBJ1-1; the D gene is possibly TRBD1 (6 bases). Between the trimmed V and J ends, which lost 5 bases and 1 base, there was a span of 14 bases. This CDR3 is 15 amino acids long. The V gene's germline CDR1 is MDHEN and CDR2 SYDVKM. The CDR3 DNA follows: TGTGCCAGCAGTCCCTCAGGGGTTGGGAACACTGAAGCTTTCTTT. Translation gives CASSPSGVGNTEAFF.

The chain recombines TRBV6-1 with TRBJ1-5, with TRBD1 matching 12 bases. V shed 5 bases, J shed 7 bases, and the junction held 6 bases outside the gene matches. Per the germline V gene, CDR1 is MNHNS and CDR2 is SASEGT. CDR3 length: 15 residues. The CDR3 DNA sequence: TGTGCCAGCAGTTCCGGGACAGGGGGCGAGCAGCCCCAGCATTTT. It yields the protein CASSSGTGGEQPQHF.

The chain employs TRBV2 and TRBJ2-1, with D perhaps matching TRBD2 (5 bases). The germline V gene has CDR1 SNHLY and CDR2 FYNNEI. The V gene lost 8 bases and the J gene lost 3 bases, with 17 bases spanning the gap. This CDR3 has 15 residues. In DNA form, the CDR3 reads TGTGCCAGCCAGCAGCAGTCGGGGATCTACAATGAGCAGTTCTTC. It yields the protein CASQQQSGIYNEQFF.

The rearrangement joins TRBV5-1 to TRBJ1-1, with no clear D. CDR1 SGHRS and CDR2 YFSETQ come from the germline V gene. Trimming removed 2 bases at V and 1 base at J, with 6 bases between. CDR3 length equals 13 residues. CDR3 bases: TGCGCCAGCAGCTTTCGGTGGAACACTGAAGCTTTCTTT. Encoded protein: CASSFRWNTEAFF.

This clone was observed a single time. The V and J genes are TRBV5-6 and TRBJ2-3; 7 positions match TRBD2. V gave up 4 bases and J gave up 6 bases; unmatched junction bases: 11. Germline V gene lookup returns CDR1 SGHDT and CDR2 YYEEEE. This CDR3 contains 15 residues. CDR3 sequence: CASSPTSRVGDTQYF. As DNA, the CDR3 is TGTGCCAGCAGCCCGACTAGCCGGGTCGGGGATACGCAGTATTTT.

This chain connects TRBV30 to TRBJ1-5; D is possibly TRBD1 (6 bases). Germline lookup yields CDR1 GTSNPN and CDR2 SVGIG (reference sequence). Trimming took off 4 bases at V and 2 bases at J, with 15 bases between the two ends. The CDR3 covers 15 residues. This chain's CDR3 is CAWTRSDSRNQPQHF. The CDR3 nucleotides are TGTGCCTGGACCCGCTCGGACAGCCGCAATCAGCCCCAGCATTTT.

The chain uses TRBV7-3 and TRBJ1-1; maybe TRBD1 (6 bases). The length of the CDR3 is 13 residues. CDR1 is SGHTA, CDR2 FQGTGA, per germline. V lost 2 bases and J 5 bases, leaving 9 bases between the germline ends. CDR3 sequence reads: CASSLVQGTEAFF. The CDR3 nucleotides read TGTGCCAGCAGCTTAGTCCAGGGGACTGAAGCTTTCTTT.

This clone was observed a handful of times. The gene calls are TRBV29-1 and TRBJ1-1; D is undetermined. CDR3 size: 11 residues. Deletions cut 5 bases from V and 1 base from J, with 5 bases between. Per germline, CDR1 SQVTM and CDR2 ANQGSEA. CDR3 loop: CSVRGNTEAFF. The DNA for the CDR3 is TGCAGCGTTAGAGGGAACACTGAAGCTTTCTTT.

This clone occurred once. CDR3 coding DNA: TGCAGCGTTGAAGTTGTGAGCGAGGGCACAGATACGCAGTATTTT. This encodes CSVEVVSEGTDTQYF. The V and J genes are TRBV29-1 and TRBJ2-3; no reliable D call. Trimming removed 1 base from V and 1 base from J, with 12 bases in between. The germline V gene encodes CDR1 SQVTM and CDR2 ANQGSEA. The CDR3 is 15 amino acids.